A selection of T cell receptor beta chains follows, all from one sample in a study of CD8+CD57+ T cells in acquired aplastic anemia. TCRdb analysed the reads with MiXCR anew, one entry per CDR3 protein. The sample lists about 210,000 distinct CDR3 sequences, over 60% occurring once. Input material: sorted CD4+, CD8+, or CD8+CD57+ T cells (not recorded which) from PBMCs. These receptors all stem from a human donor in good health. Both conserved end residues are part of each CDR3. A D gene is named only where the DNA matches it firmly. Size is stated for part of the rows, as once, few or many counts, or as a class when the clone is expanded.

J gene: TRBJ2-1
D gene: TRBD2
CDR3 length: 17
clone size: -
V gene: TRBV9
CDR3 DNA: TGTGCCAGCAGCGCCCGGAGTAGCGGGGACGGGGCCAATGAGCAGTTCTTC
CDR3 protein: CASSARSSGDGANEQFF

J gene: TRBJ1-6
D gene: TRBD1
CDR3 length: 15
clone size: -
V gene: TRBV2
CDR3 DNA: TGTGCCAGCAGTGAAGCGAGAGGGGGCGATTCACCCCTCCACTTT
CDR3 protein: CASSEARGGDSPLHF

J gene: TRBJ2-3
D gene: -
CDR3 length: 15
clone size: -
V gene: TRBV7-8
CDR3 DNA: TGTGCCAGCAGCTTAATCGGCAGAAGCGCGGATACGCAGTATTTT
CDR3 protein: CASSLIGRSADTQYF

J gene: TRBJ2-2
D gene: TRBD2
CDR3 length: 15
clone size: -
V gene: TRBV7-9
CDR3 DNA: TGTGCCAGCAGCCCCCCGCTAGCGGGCGCCTGGGAGCTGTTTTTT
CDR3 protein: CASSPPLAGAWELFF

J gene: TRBJ2-3
D gene: TRBD2
CDR3 length: 16
clone size: few
V gene: TRBV24-1
CDR3 DNA: TGTGCCACCAGTGACGCGACTAGCTATGGAGCGGATACGCAGTATTTT
CDR3 protein: CATSDATSYGADTQYF

J gene: TRBJ2-1
D gene: -
CDR3 length: 15
clone size: -
V gene: TRBV24-1
CDR3 DNA: TGTGCCACCAGTGGGCAGGGAGACGCCTACAATGAGCAGTTCTTC
CDR3 protein: CATSGQGDAYNEQFF

J gene: TRBJ2-7
D gene: -
CDR3 length: 17
clone size: -
V gene: TRBV10-1
CDR3 DNA: TGCGCCAGCAGTGAGCCCCTCTACAGGACCCGGGGGTACGAGCAGTACTTC
CDR3 protein: CASSEPLYRTRGYEQYF

J gene: TRBJ2-1
D gene: -
CDR3 length: 12
clone size: few
V gene: TRBV20-1
CDR3 DNA: TGCAGTGCTAGAGATCGGCTCAATGAGCAGTTCTTC
CDR3 protein: CSARDRLNEQFF

J gene: TRBJ1-1
D gene: -
CDR3 length: 12
clone size: few
V gene: TRBV20-1
CDR3 DNA: TGCAGTGCTAGAGACAGGAACACTGAAGCGTTCTTT
CDR3 protein: CSARDRNTEAFF

J gene: TRBJ2-7
D gene: -
CDR3 length: 13
clone size: -
V gene: TRBV2
CDR3 DNA: TGTGCCAGCACCATAGGTGACGGCTACGAGCAGTACTTC
CDR3 protein: CASTIGDGYEQYF

J gene: TRBJ1-6
D gene: -
CDR3 length: 15
clone size: few
V gene: TRBV7-9
CDR3 DNA: TGTGCCAGCAGCTCTACTCGCGGGGTCGGATCACCCCTCCACTTT
CDR3 protein: CASSSTRGVGSPLHF

J gene: TRBJ2-2
D gene: -
CDR3 length: 15
clone size: -
V gene: TRBV9
CDR3 DNA: TGTGCCAGCAGCGTAGACGGGGGAGACACCGGGGAGCTGTTTTTT
CDR3 protein: CASSVDGGDTGELFF

J gene: TRBJ1-2
D gene: TRBD1
CDR3 length: 14
clone size: -
V gene: TRBV19
CDR3 DNA: TGTGCCAGTTCACCGGACAGGGGGCACTATGGCTACACCTTC
CDR3 protein: CASSPDRGHYGYTF

J gene: TRBJ2-1
D gene: -
CDR3 length: 13
clone size: -
V gene: TRBV15
CDR3 DNA: TGTGCCACCAGCAGAGTAGCCGTGGATGAGCAGTTCTTC
CDR3 protein: CATSRVAVDEQFF

J gene: TRBJ1-1
D gene: TRBD1
CDR3 length: 13
clone size: -
V gene: TRBV6-2/TRBV6-3
CDR3 DNA: TGTGCCAGCAGAAGGACAGGTAACCCTGAAGCTTTCTTT
CDR3 protein: CASRRTGNPEAFF

J gene: TRBJ2-1
D gene: TRBD2
CDR3 length: 20
clone size: -
V gene: TRBV7-9
CDR3 DNA: TGTGCCAGCAGCTCTCCTTTCGATCCGCGAAGGGAGACTAGCACAGATACGCAGTTCTTC
CDR3 protein: CASSSPFDPRRETSTDTQFF

J gene: TRBJ2-1
D gene: -
CDR3 length: 13
clone size: -
V gene: TRBV2
CDR3 DNA: TGTGCCAGCAGTGATCTTGGGGGCTATGAGCAGTTCTTC
CDR3 protein: CASSDLGGYEQFF

J gene: TRBJ2-7
D gene: TRBD1
CDR3 length: 13
clone size: -
V gene: TRBV29-1
CDR3 DNA: TGCAGCGTCCTTCTGACAGGGGAGTCCGAGCAGTACTTC
CDR3 protein: CSVLLTGESEQYF

J gene: TRBJ2-7
D gene: -
CDR3 length: 14
clone size: -
V gene: TRBV19
CDR3 DNA: TGTGCCAGTAGTACGACGGGGGCCGGCTACGAGCAGTACTTC
CDR3 protein: CASSTTGAGYEQYF

J gene: TRBJ2-7
D gene: -
CDR3 length: 18
clone size: once
V gene: TRBV10-3
CDR3 DNA: TGTGCCATCAGTGAGAAAACAGGGTCGTGGACTAGTTCCTACGAGCAGTACTTC
CDR3 protein: CAISEKTGSWTSSYEQYF

J gene: TRBJ2-7
D gene: TRBD1
CDR3 length: 15
clone size: -
V gene: TRBV24-1
CDR3 DNA: TGTGCCACCAGTGATCCCGGGACAGGGGGATACGAGCAGTACTTC
CDR3 protein: CATSDPGTGGYEQYF

J gene: TRBJ2-7
D gene: TRBD1
CDR3 length: 15
clone size: -
V gene: TRBV10-3
CDR3 DNA: TGTGCCATCAGTGAGTCCAGGGACAGCACCTACGAGCAGTACTTC
CDR3 protein: CAISESRDSTYEQYF

J gene: TRBJ2-7
D gene: -
CDR3 length: 11
clone size: -
V gene: TRBV20-1
CDR3 DNA: TGCAGTGTACAGACTTACTACGAGCAGTACTTC
CDR3 protein: CSVQTYYEQYF

J gene: TRBJ1-2
D gene: -
CDR3 length: 12
clone size: -
V gene: TRBV29-1
CDR3 DNA: TGCAGCGCCGGTGACGGACTATTAGGCTACACCTTC
CDR3 protein: CSAGDGLLGYTF

J gene: TRBJ1-1
D gene: -
CDR3 length: 13
clone size: -
V gene: TRBV25-1
CDR3 DNA: TGTGCCAGCAGTCTTCAGAAGAACACTGAAGCTTTCTTT
CDR3 protein: CASSLQKNTEAFF

J gene: TRBJ1-1
D gene: TRBD1
CDR3 length: 15
clone size: few
V gene: TRBV20-1
CDR3 DNA: TGCAGTGCTTCTCGACTCGACAGGGCGAACACTGAAGCTTTCTTT
CDR3 protein: CSASRLDRANTEAFF

J gene: TRBJ1-2
D gene: -
CDR3 length: 11
clone size: -
V gene: TRBV2
CDR3 DNA: TGTGCCAGCAGTTCACGGTATGGCTACACCTTC
CDR3 protein: CASSSRYGYTF

J gene: TRBJ2-1
D gene: TRBD2
CDR3 length: 16
clone size: -
V gene: TRBV29-1
CDR3 DNA: TGCAGCGTTGGAAGTTTGGGACTAGCGGGATACAATGAGCAGTTCTTC
CDR3 protein: CSVGSLGLAGYNEQFF

J gene: TRBJ1-6
D gene: -
CDR3 length: 16
clone size: -
V gene: TRBV7-8
CDR3 DNA: TGTGCCAGCAGCTTAGCTTCTCGGGGGTTCGGGTCACCCCTCCACTTT
CDR3 protein: CASSLASRGFGSPLHF

J gene: TRBJ1-5
D gene: -
CDR3 length: 15
clone size: -
V gene: TRBV12-3/TRBV12-4
CDR3 DNA: TGTGCCAGCAGTTTAGTGGGCAGACACAATCAGCCCCAGCATTTT
CDR3 protein: CASSLVGRHNQPQHF

J gene: TRBJ1-2
D gene: TRBD1
CDR3 length: 15
clone size: few
V gene: TRBV14
CDR3 DNA: TGTGCCAGCAGCCAAATCGCAGGGGGCGCATCTGGCTACACCTTC
CDR3 protein: CASSQIAGGASGYTF

J gene: TRBJ1-2
D gene: -
CDR3 length: 14
clone size: many
V gene: TRBV10-3
CDR3 DNA: TGTGCCATCAGCCCGGGGGGCGCCTACTATGGCTACACCTTC
CDR3 protein: CAISPGGAYYGYTF

J gene: TRBJ2-1
D gene: -
CDR3 length: 15
clone size: -
V gene: TRBV5-1
CDR3 DNA: TGTGCCAGCAGCCCTTGGCAGGGTACGGGCAATGAGCAGTTCTTC
CDR3 protein: CASSPWQGTGNEQFF

J gene: TRBJ2-1
D gene: TRBD2
CDR3 length: 14
clone size: -
V gene: TRBV10-3
CDR3 DNA: TGTGCCATCAGGGGACTAGCGGGAGACAATGAGCAGTTCTTC
CDR3 protein: CAIRGLAGDNEQFF

J gene: TRBJ2-3
D gene: TRBD1
CDR3 length: 14
clone size: few
V gene: TRBV5-1
CDR3 DNA: TGCGCCAGCAGCGGGACAGCCGGGGCTGATACGCAGTATTTT
CDR3 protein: CASSGTAGADTQYF

J gene: TRBJ1-3
D gene: TRBD1
CDR3 length: 20
clone size: -
V gene: TRBV15
CDR3 DNA: TGTGCCACCAGCAGAGCCAAGACAGGGAACGTCCGTCTAGCGGGAAACACCATATATTTT
CDR3 protein: CATSRAKTGNVRLAGNTIYF

J gene: TRBJ1-2
D gene: -
CDR3 length: 14
clone size: -
V gene: TRBV10-3
CDR3 DNA: TGTGCCATCAGTGACGGACAGTCAAACTATGGCTACACCTTC
CDR3 protein: CAISDGQSNYGYTF

J gene: TRBJ1-1
D gene: -
CDR3 length: 14
clone size: -
V gene: TRBV15
CDR3 DNA: TGTGCCACCAGCAGAGATCCCGGGGACACTGAAGCTTTCTTT
CDR3 protein: CATSRDPGDTEAFF

J gene: TRBJ2-1
D gene: TRBD1
CDR3 length: 13
clone size: -
V gene: TRBV2
CDR3 DNA: TGTGCCAGCAATCCGGGACAGAGCAATGAGCAGTTCTTC
CDR3 protein: CASNPGQSNEQFF

J gene: TRBJ2-5
D gene: -
CDR3 length: 11
clone size: -
V gene: TRBV29-1
CDR3 DNA: TGCAGCGTTGTTCCCCAAGAGACCCAGTACTTC
CDR3 protein: CSVVPQETQYF

J gene: TRBJ2-7
D gene: -
CDR3 length: 15
clone size: -
V gene: TRBV15
CDR3 DNA: TGTGCCACCAGCAGAGACAGGGGCGACACCGGGGAGCAGTACTTC
CDR3 protein: CATSRDRGDTGEQYF

J gene: TRBJ1-1
D gene: -
CDR3 length: 13
clone size: -
V gene: TRBV7-9
CDR3 DNA: TGTGCCAGCAGCTTACCAGGGACCGATGAAGCTTTCTTT
CDR3 protein: CASSLPGTDEAFF

J gene: TRBJ1-2
D gene: -
CDR3 length: 17
clone size: many
V gene: TRBV4-2
CDR3 DNA: TGTGCCAGCAGCCAAGATCCCGGGGGAGAGGCTAACTATGGCTACACCTTC
CDR3 protein: CASSQDPGGEANYGYTF

J gene: TRBJ2-7
D gene: TRBD2
CDR3 length: 15
clone size: -
V gene: TRBV20-1
CDR3 DNA: TGCAGTGCTCGATTGGGACTAGCGGGAACCTACGAGCAGTACTTC
CDR3 protein: CSARLGLAGTYEQYF

J gene: TRBJ2-7
D gene: -
CDR3 length: 15
clone size: -
V gene: TRBV19
CDR3 DNA: TGTGCCAGTAGTGTCCTCTACCGGGGCCTATACGAGCAGTACTTC
CDR3 protein: CASSVLYRGLYEQYF

J gene: TRBJ1-1
D gene: -
CDR3 length: 17
clone size: -
V gene: TRBV7-9
CDR3 DNA: TGTGCCAGCAGCTTGTGGACTTCTATCATGAGGAACACTGAAGCTTTCTTT
CDR3 protein: CASSLWTSIMRNTEAFF

J gene: TRBJ2-7
D gene: TRBD2
CDR3 length: 17
clone size: many
V gene: TRBV20-1
CDR3 DNA: TGCAGTGCTAGAGCAGGACTAGCGGCCCGGAGCTCCTACGAGCAGTACTTC
CDR3 protein: CSARAGLAARSSYEQYF

J gene: TRBJ1-2
D gene: TRBD1
CDR3 length: 13
clone size: -
V gene: TRBV24-1
CDR3 DNA: TGTGCCACCAGTGATTTTACAGGGGATGGCTACACCTTC
CDR3 protein: CATSDFTGDGYTF

J gene: TRBJ1-1
D gene: TRBD1
CDR3 length: 14
clone size: -
V gene: TRBV11-2
CDR3 DNA: TGTGCCAGCAGCAAAGGACAGGGGGCGGCTGAAGCTTTCTTT
CDR3 protein: CASSKGQGAAEAFF

J gene: TRBJ1-2
D gene: -
CDR3 length: 12
clone size: -
V gene: TRBV30
CDR3 DNA: TGTGCCTGGCCTCAGGGAGACTATGGCTACACCTTC
CDR3 protein: CAWPQGDYGYTF

J gene: TRBJ2-7
D gene: -
CDR3 length: 14
clone size: -
V gene: TRBV20-1
CDR3 DNA: TGCAGTGCTAGAGACTTCGCGCTGGCCTACGAGCAGTACTTC
CDR3 protein: CSARDFALAYEQYF

J gene: TRBJ2-7
D gene: -
CDR3 length: 16
clone size: many
V gene: TRBV7-6
CDR3 DNA: TGTGCCAGCAGCTTAATATATGGACCAGGCGGGAACGAGCAGTACTTC
CDR3 protein: CASSLIYGPGGNEQYF

J gene: TRBJ2-5
D gene: TRBD1
CDR3 length: 14
clone size: -
V gene: TRBV7-3
CDR3 DNA: TGTGCCAGCTACCGGGACAGGGGGCCAGAGACCCAGTACTTC
CDR3 protein: CASYRDRGPETQYF